What follows are 12 T cell receptor beta chains derived from one specimen sequenced in a study of cytomegalovirus exposure and HLA in healthy donors. Libraries were prepared by immunoSEQ multiplex PCR; TCRdb keeps only in-frame clonotypes and omits some of them. The sample lists about 240,000 clones, approximately 86% occurring once. Sample: PBMCs. These receptor sequences come from a woman in her twenties or thirties in good health and CMV-seropositive.

This rearrangement joins TRBV6-5 to TRBJ2-2; D may be TRBD1 (6 bases). The germline V and J ends were trimmed by 3 bases and 8 bases, with 16 bases remaining between them. Germline CDR1 and CDR2: MNHEY and SVGAGI. The CDR3 has 15 residues. This CDR3 is CASSYFRGREGELFF. In DNA form, the CDR3 reads TGTGCCAGCAGTTATTTCAGGGGCAGAGAAGGGGAGCTGTTTTTT.

The rearrangement uses TRBV11-3 and TRBJ2-6, with 7 bases fitting TRBD2. Germline loops: CDR1 SGHNT, CDR2 YENEEA. The CDR3 loop spans 15 amino acids. The junction had 5 bases not matched to a gene; V was cut back by 5 bases and J by 4 bases. CDR3 sequence reads: CASSETSPGANVLTF. The DNA of the CDR3 is TGTGCCAGCAGCGAGACTAGCCCGGGGGCCAACGTCCTGACTTTC.

This chain links TRBV29-1 with TRBJ2-1; 7 bases are shared with TRBD2. Germline CDR1 and CDR2: SQVTM and ANQGSEA. Trimming at V came to 6 bases and at J to 8 bases, leaving 13 bases not matched to a gene. This CDR3 spans 14 amino acids. CDR3 loop: CSVAKRLAGDEQFF. CDR3 nucleotides: TGCAGCGTCGCGAAGCGACTAGCCGGGGATGAGCAGTTCTTC.

DNA of the CDR3: TGTGCCAGCAGCTTCAGGGTTAGCCAAGAGACCCAGTACTTC. Amino acid sequence: CASSFRVSQETQYF. This chain uses TRBV11-2 with TRBJ2-5, with D possibly being TRBD1 (5 bases). Germline V gene data show CDR1 as SGHAT and CDR2 as FQNNGV. V lost 3 bases and J lost 1, with 9 bases in between. CDR3 length equals 14 residues. The full variable domain, with the rest looked up from reference TRBV11-2 and TRBJ2-5, is EAGVAQSPRYKIIEKRQSVAFWCNPISGHATLYWYQQILGQGPKLLIQFQNNGVVDDSQLPKDRFSAERLKGVDSTLKIQPAKLEDSAVYLCASSFRVSQETQYFGPGTRLLVL.

V is TRBV7-9 and J is TRBJ1-2, with D unclear. The CDR3 runs to 13 residues. Germline CDR1 and CDR2: SEHNR and FQNEAQ (reference sequence). Trimming shortened V by 5 bases and J by 7 bases, and 14 bases separated the two germline ends. CDR3 nucleotide sequence: TGTGCCAGCAGCGGCGGGGTTATCGGTGGCTACACCTTC. Its translation is CASSGGVIGGYTF. The full variable domain, in which reference TRBV7-9 and TRBJ1-2 provide the parts outside the CDR3, is DTGVSQNPRHKITKRGQNVTFRCDPISEHNRLYWYRQTLGQGPEFLTYFQNEAQLEKSRLLSDRFSAERPKGSFSTLEIQRTEQGDSAMYLCASSGGVIGGYTFGSGTRLTVV.

This clone has just one count. The chain has TRBV9 and TRBJ1-2; D is unresolved. CDR1 and CDR2 (germline): SGDLS, YYNGEE. Trimming took off 0 bases at V and 2 bases at J, with 8 bases between the two ends. The CDR3 consists of 14 residues. The CDR3 is CASSVVSGNYGYTF. The DNA for the CDR3 is TGTGCCAGCAGCGTAGTGTCGGGGAACTATGGCTACACCTTC.

V gene TRBV25-1 combines with J gene TRBJ2-6; D may be TRBD1 (6 bases). V lost 2 bases to trimming and J lost 0 bases, with 11 bases between them. The CDR3 spans 17 residues. Per germline, CDR1 MGHDK and CDR2 SYGVNS. The chain's CDR3 is CASSEQGLSSGANVLTF. The DNA of the CDR3 is TGTGCCAGCAGTGAACAGGGGCTAAGCTCTGGGGCCAACGTCCTGACTTTC.

Only a few counts were recorded for this clone. The V and J genes are TRBV18 and TRBJ1-1; D unresolved. There are 12 residues in the CDR3. V lost 0 bases to trimming and J lost 4 bases, with 3 bases between them. Germline-derived CDR1 and CDR2 are KGHSH and LQKENI. The CDR3 nucleotides read TGTGCCAGCTCACCACCGGCCACTGAAGCTTTCTTT. Its translation is CASSPPATEAFF.

The chain uses TRBV5-1 and TRBJ2-5; 15 bases fit TRBD2. This CDR3 region has 19 residues. With 4 bases clipped from V and 2 bases from J, the junction kept 12 bases outside the gene matches. CDR1 is SGHRS, CDR2 YFSETQ, per germline. The CDR3 sequence is CASSLTGLAGGTEQETQYF. DNA for the CDR3: TGCGCCAGCAGCCTTACGGGACTAGCGGGAGGTACCGAGCAAGAGACCCAGTACTTC.

This chain connects TRBV5-1 to TRBJ2-7, with 7 bases identical to TRBD1. Germline V gene sequence: CDR1 SGHRS, CDR2 YFSETQ. After removal of 0 bases from V and 5 bases from J, the junction contained 5 bases not matched to a gene. The CDR3 is 14 residues long. The CDR3 protein is CASSLVQGEDEQYF. CDR3 sequence (DNA): TGCGCCAGCAGCTTGGTCCAGGGGGAAGACGAGCAGTACTTC.

This chain joins TRBV4-1 and TRBJ1-4; TRBD1 aligns across 7 bases. Trimming took 4 bases from V and 7 from J; bases not matched to a gene: 15. Germline V gene sequence: CDR1 MGHRA, CDR2 YSYEKL. This CDR3 region has 17 residues. CDR3 coding DNA: TGCGCCAGCAGCCCGCCCCCCGGACAGGAAAACCGTGAAAAACTGTTTTTT. Its translation: CASSPPPGQENREKLFF.

This sequence joins TRBV30 and TRBJ2-7; TRBD2 aligns across 11 bases. CDR3 length equals 13 residues. Germline CDR1 and CDR2: GTSNPN and SVGIG (reference sequence). With V trimmed by 2 bases and J by 7 bases, 4 bases remained unmatched. The CDR3 coding sequence is TGTGCCTGGAGTTCTGGGACTAGCGGTGAGCAGTACTTC. This translates into CAWSSGTSGEQYF. The whole variable domain, remainder taken from reference TRBV30 and TRBJ2-7, is SQTIHQWPATLVQPVGSPLSLECTVEGTSNPNLYWYRQAAGRGLQLLFYSVGIGQISSEVPQNLSASRPQDRQFILSSKKLLLSDSGFYLCAWSSGTSGEQYFGPGTRLTVT.